Described below is a single T cell receptor beta chain sequence and its context. This sample was included in a study of blood T cell repertoires in COVID-19. Study in general: Collection of acute and convalescent COVID-19 samples took place in the United States, Italy and Spain. From T cells, B-cell-depleted T cells, or PBMCs came the material, which was cDNA or gDNA.

Per the germline V gene, CDR1 is PRHDT and CDR2 is FYEKMQ (reference sequence). The CDR3 covers 12 residues. The V and J ends lost 5 bases and 8 bases respectively, with 11 bases between them. In the authors' methods: Amplification from reference gene primers served as the basis for estimated nucleated cell counts. Sequencing was performed with immunoSEQ multiplex PCR; in TCRdb, only in-frame clones are kept and a portion is missing. From that table come the V and J calls and clone size; the DNA was used to work out D and trimming. The repertoire holds about 230,000 clones, with more than 65% as singletons.

The source is a woman between 40 and 55 years old who had recovered from COVID-19. The chain has TRBV13 and TRBJ2-3; D is possibly TRBD2 (7 bases). The source material was peripheral blood. The CDR3 DNA reads TGTGCCAGCAGCGGGGGGGCTAGTACGCAGTATTTT. Encoded protein: CASSGGASTQYF. Complete variable domain (other parts from reference TRBV13 and TRBJ2-3): AAGVIQSPRHLIKEKRETATLKCYPIPRHDTVYWYQQGPGQDPQFLISFYEKMQSDKGSIPDRFSAQQFSDYHSELNMSSLELGDSALYFCASSGGASTQYFGPGTRLTVL.